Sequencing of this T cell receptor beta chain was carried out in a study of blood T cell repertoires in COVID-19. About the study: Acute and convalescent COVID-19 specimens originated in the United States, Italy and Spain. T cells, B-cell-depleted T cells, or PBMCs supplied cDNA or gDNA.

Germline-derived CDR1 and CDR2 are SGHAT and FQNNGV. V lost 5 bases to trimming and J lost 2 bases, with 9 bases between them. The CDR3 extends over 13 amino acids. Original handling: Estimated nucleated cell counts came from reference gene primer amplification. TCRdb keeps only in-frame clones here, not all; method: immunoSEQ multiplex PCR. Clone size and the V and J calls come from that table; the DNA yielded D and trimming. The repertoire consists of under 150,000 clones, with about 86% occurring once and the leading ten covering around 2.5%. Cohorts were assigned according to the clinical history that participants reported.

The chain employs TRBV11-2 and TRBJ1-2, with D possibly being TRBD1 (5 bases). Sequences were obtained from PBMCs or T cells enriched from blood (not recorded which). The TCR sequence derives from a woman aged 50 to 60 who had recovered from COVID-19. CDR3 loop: CASSPDRNYGYTF. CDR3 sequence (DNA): TGTGCCAGCAGCCCCGACAGAAACTATGGCTACACCTTC. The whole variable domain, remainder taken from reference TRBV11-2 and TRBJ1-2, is EAGVAQSPRYKIIEKRQSVAFWCNPISGHATLYWYQQILGQGPKLLIQFQNNGVVDDSQLPKDRFSAERLKGVDSTLKIQPAKLEDSAVYLCASSPDRNYGYTFGSGTRLTVV.